This T cell receptor beta chain was profiled in a study of blood T cell repertoires in COVID-19. Across the whole study: COVID-19 samples from acute and convalescent phases originated in the United States, Italy and Spain. Sample material is recorded as cDNA or gDNA derived from T cells, B-cell-depleted T cells, or PBMCs.

The CDR3 extends over 14 amino acids. The V and J ends lost 5 bases and 7 bases respectively, with 13 bases between them. CDR1 is SGHNT, CDR2 YYREEE, per germline (reference sequence). In the authors' methods: Reference gene primer amplification gave estimated nucleated cell counts. Profiling relied on immunoSEQ multiplex PCR, and the TCRdb table lists in-frame clones only, not all of them. For V, J and clone size, that table is used; D and trimming come from the DNA. Found here are 150,000 to 200,000 clones, 80% to 90% of them singletons; the top ten hold 9.5% to 13%. The Seattle site enrolled patients during active infection and followed them longitudinally.

The specimen sequenced was peripheral blood. This TCR was sampled from a woman in her sixties or seventies with COVID-19, enrolled during active disease. J is TRBJ1-6 and V is TRBV5-4; TRBD1 is a possible D gene (6 bases). This chain's CDR3 is CASRMGQRNSPLHF. Here the CDR3 DNA reads TGTGCCAGCAGAATGGGACAAAGAAATTCACCCCTCCACTTT.